These 31 T cell receptor beta chains came from one sample sequenced in a study of CD8+ T cells in alopecia areata. The sequencing template was cDNA reverse transcribed from extracted RNA. Clones were read by immunoSEQ multiplex PCR, and TCRdb kept only the in-frame ones, dropping some. The sample holds approximately 66,000 clones, approximately 64% seen once. This specimen consisted of CD8+ T cells sorted from blood, obtained at week 0. Every receptor here comes from a human donor with alopecia areata.

The rearrangement joins TRBV29-1 to TRBJ2-7, with TRBD2 matching 8 bases. The CDR3 loop spans 12 amino acids. Germline V gene data show CDR1 as SQVTM and CDR2 as ANQGSEA. After removal of 3 bases from V and 7 bases from J, the junction contained 5 bases not matched to a gene. CDR3 coding DNA: TGCAGCGTTGAGTGGCGGGAGGAGGAGCAGTACTTC. Amino acid sequence: CSVEWREEEQYF.

The chain is built from TRBV13 and TRBJ1-1; the D gene is possibly TRBD1 (6 bases). V lost 5 bases to trimming and J lost 2 bases, with 15 bases between them. This CDR3 is 15 amino acids long. Germline V gene data show CDR1 as PRHDT and CDR2 as FYEKMQ (reference sequence). DNA for the CDR3: TGTGCCAGCAGCCCCTCCGACAGGACAAACACTGAAGCTTTCTTT. It specifies CASSPSDRTNTEAFF.

The chain recombines TRBV7-9 with TRBJ2-3; TRBD1 or TRBD2 may be the D gene (5 bases each). Germline V lookup: CDR1 SEHNR, CDR2 FQNEAQ (reference sequence). This CDR3 has 12 amino acids. Trimming left V 5 bases short and J 5 bases short, with 8 bases between. The CDR3 DNA is TGTGCCAGCAGCACGAGGGGAGATACGCAGTATTTT. Translated: CASSTRGDTQYF.

This clone has more than one count but fewer than ten. The chain has TRBV21-1 and TRBJ1-5. TRBV21-1 is an annotated pseudogene. The CDR3 totals 15 residues. This chain's CDR3 is CASSKPKDHNQPQHF. CDR3 nucleotide sequence: TGTGCCAGCAGCAAACCAAAGGACCACAATCAGCCCCAGCATTTT.

The chain is built from TRBV2 and TRBJ1-2, with a tentative D call TRBD1 (6 bases). This CDR3 is 17 amino acids long. Germline CDR1 and CDR2: SNHLY and FYNNEI. Trimming left V 4 bases short and J 3 bases short, with 21 bases between. The CDR3 sequence: CASSGVDRSRGDYGYTF. CDR3 sequence (DNA): TGTGCCAGCAGTGGGGTTGACAGGAGCCGGGGAGACTATGGCTACACCTTC. Looking up the rest from reference TRBV2 and TRBJ1-2 gives the full variable domain: EPEVTQTPSHQVTQMGQEVILRCVPISNHLYFYWYRQILGQKVEFLVSFYNNEISEKSEIFDDQFSVERPDGSNFTLKIRSTKLEDSAMYFCASSGVDRSRGDYGYTFGSGTRLTVV.

This clone was counted a few times. The chain is built from TRBV9 and TRBJ1-2; a possible D gene is TRBD1 (6 bases). Germline V lookup: CDR1 SGDLS, CDR2 YYNGEE. Between the trimmed V and J ends, which lost 3 bases and 0 bases, there was a span of 21 bases. This CDR3 contains 18 residues. CDR3 loop: CASSGPTGTPTSNYGYTF. The CDR3 coding sequence is TGTGCCAGCAGCGGACCAACCGGGACACCTACTTCTAACTATGGCTACACCTTC.

This clone appeared once. The V call is TRBV13, the J call TRBJ1-1; D might be TRBD1 (5 bases). Trimming left V 8 bases short and J 5 bases short, with 15 bases between. Germline values: CDR1 PRHDT, CDR2 FYEKMQ (reference sequence). The CDR3 has 13 amino acids. The CDR3 sequence is CASRAGGVTEAFF. The CDR3 DNA follows: TGTGCCAGCCGCGCGGGGGGGGTGACTGAAGCTTTCTTT.

The chain recombines TRBV4-1 with TRBJ1-1, with D unclear. The CDR3 contains 15 residues. V lost 4 bases to trimming and J lost 1 base, with 13 bases between them. The germline V gene encodes CDR1 MGHRA and CDR2 YSYEKL. CDR3 sequence: CASSPSDLRNTEAFF. CDR3 nucleotides: TGCGCCAGCAGCCCTTCCGACCTTAGGAACACTGAAGCTTTCTTT.

In this sample, this clone turned up a few times. The CDR3 bases are TGCAGTGCTTTACTAGCGTACGAGCAGTACTTC. It yields the protein CSALLAYEQYF. The genes are TRBV20-1 and TRBJ2-7; 7 nucleotides match TRBD2. The CDR3 is made up of 11 amino acids. The ends lost 5 bases at V and 4 bases at J; junction bases unmatched: 2. Germline V gene sequence: CDR1 DFQATT, CDR2 SNEGSKA (reference sequence).

The J gene is TRBJ2-2, the V gene TRBV9; D is unclear. The CDR3 is made up of 13 amino acids. With 1 base removed from V and 3 bases from J, the gap between germline ends came to 4 bases. Looked up from germline, CDR1 is SGDLS and CDR2 is YYNGEE. For the CDR3, the DNA is TGTGCCAGCAGCGTACTCTACACCGGGGAGCTGTTTTTT. Translation: CASSVLYTGELFF.

The V gene is TRBV27, the J gene TRBJ1-4, with no clear D. The V and J ends lost 5 bases and 5 bases respectively, with 12 bases between them. Germline CDR1 is MNHEY and CDR2 is SMNVEV (reference sequence). This CDR3 comprises 14 residues. The DNA of the CDR3 is TGTGCCAGCAGTACCTGGACGGAGAATGAAAAACTGTTTTTT. This codes for CASSTWTENEKLFF.

The CDR3 protein is CASSYGVGGTQYF. The CDR3 DNA follows: TGTGCCAGCAGTTACGGTGTTGGGGGGACCCAGTACTTC. This chain connects TRBV6-5 to TRBJ2-5, with D perhaps given as TRBD1 or TRBD2 (5 bases each). V shed 2 bases and J shed 7 bases, with 11 bases lying between them. The CDR3 has 13 amino acids. Per the germline V gene, CDR1 is MNHEY and CDR2 is SVGAGI.

This chain uses TRBV7-9 with TRBJ2-1, with D perhaps matching TRBD2 (5 bases). There are 13 residues in the CDR3. The germline V gene encodes CDR1 SEHNR and CDR2 FQNEAQ (reference sequence). V was cut by 5 bases and J by 2 bases, with 7 bases left in between. In DNA form, the CDR3 reads TGTGCCAGCAGCACTAGTACCTACAATGAGCAGTTCTTC. It translates to CASSTSTYNEQFF.

By share, this clone ranks as medium-sized (0.01 to 0.1%). The V call is TRBV4-3, the J call TRBJ2-3; a possible D gene is TRBD2 (5 bases). CDR1 LGHNA and CDR2 YSLEER come from the germline V gene. The CDR3 runs to 15 residues. V was clipped by 1 base and J by 4 bases, with 12 bases between them. CDR3 residues: CASSQGGGAADTQYF. CDR3 coding DNA: TGCGCCAGCAGCCAAGGCGGAGGAGCGGCAGATACGCAGTATTTT.

The sample holds one count of this clone. This chain joins TRBV4-3 and TRBJ1-2; 7 positions agree with TRBD1. This CDR3 is built from 15 residues. V gave up 4 bases and J gave up 1 base; unmatched junction bases: 6. Germline V gene data show CDR1 as LGHNA and CDR2 as YSLEER. DNA for the CDR3: TGCGCCAGCAGCCGAGGACAGGATGGTAACTATGGCTACACCTTC. This translates into CASSRGQDGNYGYTF.

The J gene is TRBJ2-1, the V gene TRBV9; weak D call: TRBD2 (5 bases). The V and J ends lost 2 bases and 3 bases respectively, with 6 bases between them. The CDR3 sequence is 13 residues long. CDR1 and CDR2 from the germline V gene are SGDLS and YYNGEE. CDR3 sequence (DNA): TGTGCCAGCAGCGTCCGGGGCTACAATGAGCAGTTCTTC. Amino acid sequence: CASSVRGYNEQFF.

J is TRBJ2-4 and V is TRBV10-3; a weak D match, TRBD1 (6 bases). V lost 11 bases, J lost 1 base, and 12 bases lay in between. The length of the CDR3 is 13 residues. Germline V CDR1 and CDR2: ENHRY, SYGVKD. The CDR3 protein is CASRQAAKNIQYF. The CDR3 DNA follows: TGTGCCTCCCGACAGGCCGCCAAAAACATTCAGTACTTC.

This clone showed up just a few times. The sample holds other DNA sequences that translate to the same CDR3. J is TRBJ1-1 and V is TRBV12-5; TRBD1 is a possible D gene (5 bases). The CDR3 contains 14 residues. From germline, CDR1 is LGHNT and CDR2 FRNRAP. V lost 1 base to trimming and J lost 3 bases, with 9 bases between them. The CDR3 nucleotides read TGTGCTAGTGGTTTGGGTCTAGGGGACACTGAAGCTTTCTTT. Protein: CASGLGLGDTEAFF. The full variable domain, completed using reference TRBV12-5 and TRBJ1-1, is DARVTQTPRHKVTEMGQEVTMRCQPILGHNTVFWYRQTMMQGLELLAYFRNRAPLDDSGMPKDRFSAEMPDATLATLKIQPSEPRDSAVYFCASGLGLGDTEAFFGQGTRLTVV.

The chain has TRBV5-1 and TRBJ1-4, with unresolved D. V was trimmed by 4 bases and J by 0 bases, leaving 16 bases between them. Looked up from germline, CDR1 is SGHRS and CDR2 is YFSETQ. The CDR3 length is 17 residues. CDR3 bases: TGCGCCAGCAGCGGAAGAGGGAGGCTCACAACTAATGAAAAACTGTTTTTT. Translation gives CASSGRGRLTTNEKLFF.

The chain uses TRBV27 and TRBJ2-7; 7 nucleotides align to TRBD2. CDR1 and CDR2 from the germline V gene are MNHEY and SMNVEV (reference sequence). The CDR3 runs 15 residues. V was pared by 0 bases and J by 0 bases, with 2 bases of the junction left unmatched. Here the CDR3 DNA reads TGTGCCAGCAGTTTATCTGGCGGGAGCTCCTACGAGCAGTACTTC. Amino acids: CASSLSGGSSYEQYF.

The rearrangement joins TRBV29-1 to TRBJ2-6; tentatively, D is TRBD1 (5 bases). The CDR3 contains 16 residues. Trimming left V 5 bases short and J 0 bases short, with 14 bases between. Germline CDR1 reads SQVTM; CDR2 reads ANQGSEA. This CDR3 is CSVFSQGASGANVLTF. CDR3 sequence (DNA): TGCAGCGTTTTTTCGCAGGGCGCCTCTGGGGCCAACGTCCTGACTTTC.

V usage is TRBV5-1 and J usage is TRBJ2-7; perhaps TRBD1 as D (5 bases). In germline, CDR1 is SGHRS, CDR2 YFSETQ. CDR3 length equals 14 residues. V was clipped by 0 bases and J by 5 bases, with 12 bases between them. CDR3 coding DNA: TGCGCCAGCAGCTTGGATAGGGGTCTCGACGAGCAGTACTTC. Amino acids: CASSLDRGLDEQYF.

The chain is built from TRBV25-1 and TRBJ2-7; D is ambiguous. Trimming removed 3 bases from V and 2 bases from J, with 8 bases in between. CDR1 is MGHDK and CDR2 is SYGVNS in the germline V gene. CDR3 length: 13 amino acids. The CDR3 region has the DNA TGTGCCAGCAGTGATCGGGTCGCCTACGAGCAGTACTTC. Its protein is CASSDRVAYEQYF.

The chain links TRBV4-3 to TRBJ2-5; D is ambiguous. In germline, CDR1 is LGHNA, CDR2 YSLEER. The V end was cut by 1 base, the J end by 2 bases, with 11 bases between. This CDR3 has 15 residues. The CDR3 loop reads CASSQVWSPQETQYF. The CDR3 DNA reads TGCGCCAGCAGCCAAGTCTGGAGTCCACAAGAGACCCAGTACTTC.

This clone showed up just a few times. This chain connects TRBV2 to TRBJ2-7; D gene ambiguous. CDR1 and CDR2 (germline): SNHLY, FYNNEI. Trimming removed 6 bases at V and 1 base at J, with 7 bases between. The CDR3 consists of 12 residues. In nucleotides, the CDR3 is TGTGCCAGCAGCCAGGAGTCCTACGAGCAGTACTTC. Translation gives CASSQESYEQYF.

The V call is TRBV29-1, the J call TRBJ2-3; no reliable D call. V lost 2 bases to trimming and J lost 5 bases, with 11 bases between them. Per germline, CDR1 SQVTM and CDR2 ANQGSEA. The CDR3 consists of 13 residues. CDR3 protein: CSVEPSLEDTQYF. Here the CDR3 DNA reads TGCAGCGTTGAACCCTCCCTGGAAGATACGCAGTATTTT.

The rearrangement links TRBV29-1 to TRBJ2-5; 12 nucleotides agree with TRBD2. The CDR3 consists of 14 residues. J gave up 5 bases and V 3 bases, and 4 bases lay outside the gene matches. Germline V gives CDR1 SQVTM, CDR2 ANQGSEA. Written as DNA, the CDR3 is TGCAGCGTTGAGGGACTAGCGGGTGATGAGACCCAGTACTTC. Translation gives CSVEGLAGDETQYF.

This clone appeared once. This sequence joins TRBV29-1 and TRBJ2-5; D perhaps matches TRBD1 (6 bases). There are 12 residues in the CDR3. V lost 5 bases to trimming and J lost 0 bases, with 7 bases between them. Germline CDR1 is SQVTM and CDR2 is ANQGSEA. The CDR3 region has the DNA TGCAGCGTTAGGGACAACCAAGAGACCCAGTACTTC. It translates to CSVRDNQETQYF.

This clone appeared a few times. The V call is TRBV7-2, the J call TRBJ1-2; D remains unclear. The germline V and J ends were trimmed by 10 bases and 5 bases, with 11 bases remaining between them. Looked up from germline, CDR1 is SGHTA and CDR2 is FQGNSA. This CDR3 has 11 residues. Here the CDR3 reads CAIGTSYGYTF. Written as DNA, the CDR3 is TGTGCCATCGGTACTTCTTATGGCTACACCTTC.

The chain joins TRBV7-2 to TRBJ1-4; D ambiguous. V shed 1 base and J shed 0 bases, with 6 bases lying between them. CDR1 is SGHTA, CDR2 FQGNSA, per germline. The CDR3 runs 15 residues. CDR3 sequence (DNA): TGTGCCAGCAGCTTAGGGATCGCAACTAATGAAAAACTGTTTTTT. As protein: CASSLGIATNEKLFF.

The V gene is TRBV9, the J gene TRBJ2-1, with D maybe TRBD1 (5 bases). Looked up from germline, CDR1 is SGDLS and CDR2 is YYNGEE. The CDR3 totals 14 residues. The ends were cut back, 0 bases at V and 4 bases at J, with 8 bases in the middle. The CDR3 DNA sequence: TGTGCCAGCAGCGTAGAAGGGGCGTACAATGAGCAGTTCTTC. It yields the protein CASSVEGAYNEQFF.